Included here is one T cell receptor (beta chain) sequence, with context. The antigen remains undetermined. The V and J ends lost 3 bases and 6 bases, in that order; junction bases with no gene match: 6. CDR1 is SNHLY and CDR2 is FYNNEI in the germline V gene. CDR3 size: 16 residues. This PCR relied on a set of 60 Vbeta primers and 13 Jbeta primers. Assay: immunoSEQ multiplex PCR; the TCRdb copy retains only in-frame clones and omits some. The table lists approximately 100,000 clones, around two thirds of them singletons. This sample is drawn from a study of cytomegalovirus exposure and HLA in healthy donors. About the study: Among a few hundred genotyped donors, approximately 80% fell in the Caucasian-associated ancestry cluster. Notes on the study in general: In vitro confirmation showed three CMV-associated chains to be CMV antigen specific. According to the study, 150 to 200 TCR beta chains were cytomegalovirus-associated. Sequence variants that were highly shared formed a cluster that was likely a sequencing artifact.

The sample consisted of PBMCs. The chain joins TRBV2 to TRBJ2-1, with 12 positions matching TRBD2. The receptor was derived from a woman aged 45-65 years in good health and CMV-seronegative. CDR3 residues: CASSEGLAGIRNEQFF. Here the CDR3 DNA reads TGTGCCAGCAGTGAGGGACTAGCGGGTATCCGCAATGAGCAGTTCTTC.